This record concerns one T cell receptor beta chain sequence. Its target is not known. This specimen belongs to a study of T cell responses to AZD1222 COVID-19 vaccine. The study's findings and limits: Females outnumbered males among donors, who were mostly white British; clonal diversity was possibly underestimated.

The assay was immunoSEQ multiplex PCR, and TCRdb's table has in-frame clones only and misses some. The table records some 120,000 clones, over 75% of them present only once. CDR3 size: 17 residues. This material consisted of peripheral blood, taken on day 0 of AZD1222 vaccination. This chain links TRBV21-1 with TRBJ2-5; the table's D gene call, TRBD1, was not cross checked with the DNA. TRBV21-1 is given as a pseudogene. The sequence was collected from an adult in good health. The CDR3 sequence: CASSKCPQGGGQETQYF. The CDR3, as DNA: TGTGCCAGCAGCAAGTGCCCTCAGGGGGGCGGCCAAGAGACCCAGTACTTC.